The rows below give T cell receptor beta chains drawn from one sample of a study of blood T cell repertoires in COVID-19. The table came from immunoSEQ multiplex PCR; TCRdb's copy has only in-frame clones and leaves some out. The sample has 430,000 or so clones; about 88% are singletons. The sample taken for sequencing was PBMCs or T cells enriched from blood (not recorded which). Source of these receptors: a young woman who had been exposed to COVID-19. Each CDR3 is given with its conserved first and last residue. A D gene is named only where the DNA matches it firmly. Clone size appears in some rows only: once, few, many, or a class for an expanded clone.

V	size	D	J	DNA	CDR3
TRBV4-3	-	-	TRBJ2-7	TGCGCCAGCAGCCAAGAATCAGGACAGTTCTACGAGCAGTACTTC	CASSQESGQFYEQYF
TRBV27	-	-	TRBJ2-7	TGTGCCAGCAGTTTGACGGACACCTACGAGCAGTACTTC	CASSLTDTYEQYF
TRBV19	-	TRBD2	TRBJ2-5	TGTGCCAGTAGTACGTGGACTAGCGGGACCCAAGAGACCCAGTACTTC	CASSTWTSGTQETQYF
TRBV11-2	-	TRBD2	TRBJ2-3	TGTGCCAGCAGCTTAGGCGGGGGGAGCACAGATACGCAGTATTTT	CASSLGGGSTDTQYF
TRBV4-2	-	-	TRBJ2-2	TGTGCCAGCAGCCAAGAGGGAGTCCCCGACCGGGAGCTGTTTTTT	CASSQEGVPDRELFF
TRBV28	-	TRBD1	TRBJ1-2	TGTGCCAGCACCAATTTTGGGGGACAGGGGAACTATGGCTACACCTTC	CASTNFGGQGNYGYTF
TRBV4-3	-	TRBD1	TRBJ2-7	TGCGCCAGCAGCCAAGCGGCAGCCAGGACAGGCTCTGTCTCCTACGAGCAGTACTTC	CASSQAAARTGSVSYEQYF
TRBV4-1	-	TRBD1	TRBJ1-2	TGCGCCAGCAGCCAAGATGAGACAGGGGGCCGGGGCTACACCTTC	CASSQDETGGRGYTF
TRBV10-3	-	TRBD1	TRBJ2-5	TGTGCCATCAGTGCTGGGACAGGGGATCAAGAGACCCAGTACTTC	CAISAGTGDQETQYF
TRBV20-1	once	TRBD2	TRBJ2-2	TGCAGTGCTAGTATAGCGGGAGGGAACACCGGGGAGCTGTTTTTT	CSASIAGGNTGELFF
TRBV9	-	TRBD1	TRBJ1-5	TGTGCCAGCAGCGTAGGGGCAGGGGGTCAGCCCCAGCATTTT	CASSVGAGGQPQHF
TRBV19	-	-	TRBJ1-5	TGTGCCAGTAGGTCCCGGAGGGAGGGGCTTCAGCCCCAGCATTTT	CASRSRREGLQPQHF
TRBV28	-	TRBD1	TRBJ1-5	TGTGCCAGCAGTTTCCAGGGGGCGAGCAATCAGCCCCAGCATTTT	CASSFQGASNQPQHF
TRBV4-3	-	TRBD2	TRBJ2-7	TGCGCCAGCAGCCCAGCGGGGGGGCCGTTATACGAGCAGTACTTC	CASSPAGGPLYEQYF
TRBV6-4	-	TRBD2	TRBJ2-1	TGTGCCAGCAGTGACTCGGCGGGAGGGAATGAGCAGTTCTTC	CASSDSAGGNEQFF
TRBV11-2	-	TRBD2	TRBJ2-1	TGTGCCAGCAGCTACCAAGCGGGGGGATACAATGAGCAGTTCTTC	CASSYQAGGYNEQFF
TRBV30	-	-	TRBJ1-5	TGTGCCTGGAGCACAGGGAACAATCAGCCCCAGCATTTT	CAWSTGNNQPQHF
TRBV4-3	once	TRBD2	TRBJ2-2	TGCGCCAGCAGCCGCGGACTAGCGGGGACTACCGGGGAGCTGTTTTTT	CASSRGLAGTTGELFF
TRBV18	-	-	TRBJ1-2	TGTGCCAGCTCACCAACATTTGACAGCTTAGTTGGCTACACCTTC	CASSPTFDSLVGYTF
TRBV19	-	TRBD1	TRBJ1-1	TGTGCCAGTAGTAAGACAGGGGGCGAATGGGTGAACACTGAAGCTTTCTTT	CASSKTGGEWVNTEAFF
TRBV19	-	-	TRBJ2-7	TGTGCCAGTAGTATGTTTCCCGCACACCGGGACACCTCCCGAATTCCCTACGAGCAGTACTTC	CASSMFPAHRDTSRIPYEQYF
TRBV18	once	TRBD1	TRBJ2-7	TGTGCCAGCTCACCTCAGGGGGCAGGCATCCACGAGCAGTACTTC	CASSPQGAGIHEQYF
TRBV5-4	-	-	TRBJ2-1	TGTGCCAGCAGCTATGACTGGAGCTCCTACAATGAGCAGTTCTTC	CASSYDWSSYNEQFF
TRBV25-1	few	TRBD1	TRBJ1-5	TGTGCCAGCAGTGAACATGGACAGGGAAACCAGCCCCAGCATTTT	CASSEHGQGNQPQHF
TRBV14	-	-	TRBJ1-2	TGTGCCAGCAGCCCCGGGACTCGCGGCTACACCTTC	CASSPGTRGYTF
TRBV9	-	-	TRBJ1-1	TGTGCCAGCAGCGTATACCCCGGACAGAACACTGAAGCTTTCTTT	CASSVYPGQNTEAFF
TRBV19	-	-	TRBJ2-1	TGTGCCAGTAGTATAAGCCTAAAGCGGAGCTCCTACAATGAGCAGTTCTTC	CASSISLKRSSYNEQFF
TRBV5-1	-	-	TRBJ1-1	TGCGCCAGCAGCTTTACTTATACCCGAGGGACTGAAGCTTTCTTT	CASSFTYTRGTEAFF
TRBV6-5	once	-	TRBJ1-1	TGTGCCAGCAGTTACGGACAGAACACTGAAGCTTTCTTT	CASSYGQNTEAFF
TRBV2	-	-	TRBJ2-1	TGTGCCAGCTGGAAAGGTAGCGGCAATGAGCAGTTCTTC	CASWKGSGNEQFF
TRBV15	-	TRBD2	TRBJ2-1	TGTGCCACCAGCAGAGAGGCTAGCGGGGGGAGGAATGAGCAGTTCTTC	CATSREASGGRNEQFF
TRBV7-9	once	-	TRBJ1-2	TGTGCCAGCCAAAGTTACAGGGACTATGGCTACACCTTC	CASQSYRDYGYTF
TRBV2	-	-	TRBJ2-1	TGTGCCATGCTAGCGCCCCTCGACAATGAGCAGTTCTTC	CAMLAPLDNEQFF
TRBV30	-	-	TRBJ2-7	TGTGCCTGGAGTGTTAGCTACGAGCAGTACTTC	CAWSVSYEQYF
TRBV19	-	-	TRBJ2-1	TGTGCCAGTAGTACCGTGTTATACAATGAGCAGTTCTTC	CASSTVLYNEQFF
TRBV11-2	-	-	TRBJ1-6	TGTGCCAGCAGCCAGGGGTCGAACTATTCACCCCTCCACTTT	CASSQGSNYSPLHF
TRBV21-1	-	-	TRBJ1-6	TGTGCCAGCAGCAAAAATCGACAAGTAATCAATTCACCCCTCCACTTT	CASSKNRQVINSPLHF
TRBV7-8	few	-	TRBJ1-5	TGTGCCAGCAGCCTCATGGCAGCGAGCAATCAGCCCCAGCATTTT	CASSLMAASNQPQHF
TRBV7-8	-	-	TRBJ2-5	TGTGCCAGCAGATCTAGTACTCCCCAAGAGACCCAGTACTTC	CASRSSTPQETQYF
TRBV5-1	-	TRBD1	TRBJ1-1	TGCGCCAGCTGCATGGGACAGGGGGCCTCTGAAGCTTTCTTT	CASCMGQGASEAFF
TRBV5-4	-	TRBD1	TRBJ2-7	TGTGCCAGCAGCGCCAGGACAGGGCAACCCTACGAGCAGTACTTC	CASSARTGQPYEQYF